The entry that follows covers one T cell receptor beta chain sequence. Its antigen target is currently unknown. Base quality data are lacking; no much larger clone is found one base away. The treatment or condition label on this specimen signifies: oral pan-JAK inhibitor, 5-10 mg twice daily. Peripheral blood and lesional scalp punch biopsies were obtained from patients with alopecia areata. PBMCs were separated by density centrifugation and stained for CD3, CD4 and CD8, after which CD4+ and CD8+ T cells were sorted on a FACSAria. The sample comes from a study of CD8+ T cells in alopecia areata (dated by TCRdb to about 2018). Regarding the complete study: The treated patients took part in an open-label pilot trial in which moderate-to-severe alopecia areata was treated with oral tofacitinib at 5 to 10 mg twice daily. Tofacitinib was given for 6 to 18 months, followed by 6 months of follow-up off drug to assess delayed response and recurrence. In treated patients, disease severity was measured using the SALT score, which gives the percentage of scalp surface area affected. The study used high-throughput TCRbeta sequencing to examine T cell clonal expansion in alopecia areata, in both the C3H/HeJ mouse model and human patients. Human TCRbeta sequencing covered scalp tissue and sorted CD4+ and CD8+ peripheral blood T cells from patchy and totalis/universalis alopecia areata patients and healthy controls. Tofacitinib-treated patients had biopsies at baseline and at 4 and 24 weeks of treatment, with a later scalp biopsy in several patients. Clonality in the scalp was compared among normal scalp (n=4), patchy alopecia areata scalp (n=8), and alopecia totalis/universalis scalp (n=8). RNA was extracted with the PAXgene miRNA kit for fixed scalp, the miRNeasy kit for PBMCs, and the RNeasy kit for mouse skin. immunoSEQ multiplex PCR using 35 Vbeta forward primers and 13 Jbeta reverse primers was used to amplify TCRbeta CDR3 regions. The full study reports these points: Shared TCR sequences between patients were less evident than in mice, which may be partly attributable to HLA diversity in the patient population. Higher clonality and more expanded CD8+ clones were observed in lesional scalp than in normal scalp, particularly in alopecia totalis/universalis, a finding suggestive of antigenic drive. Because the treated cohort was small and had only one nonresponder, larger studies are needed to examine links between baseline CD8+ expansion and response. During tofacitinib treatment, many expanded lesional clones remained in scalp and blood, and this persistence may partly explain relapse after treatment is stopped. Tofacitinib significantly lowered scalp clonality and the number of expanded CD8+ clones among the top 100 scalp clones. Unlike mouse skin, which is dominated by gammadelta T cells, normal human skin has resident alphabeta T cells that are also sequenced, and this complicates analysis of the scalp TCR repertoire.

Library preparation was by the immunoSEQ multiplex PCR assay. To provide template for TCR sequencing, every sample had RNA extracted and reverse transcribed into cDNA. SuperScript III was used to make first-strand cDNA, primed with a 2:1 mix of oligo-dT and random hexamers. A synthetic immune receptor repertoire was used to gauge amplification bias, and whatever bias remained was removed computationally. In the authors' own workflow: Raw reads were preprocessed to remove errors, and CDR3 was defined according to IMGT conventions as the region from the conserved cysteine to phenylalanine. Clonality was computed by normalizing Shannon entropy by log2 of the number of productive unique TCRs and subtracting the result from 1. Scalp TCRbeta sequences were cross-referenced with sorted blood CD4 and CD8 repertoires so that the CD4 or CD8 identity of scalp clones could be inferred. The table was pulled from immuneACCESS by TCRdb, which kept in-frame rearrangements only. Such tables lose some clones; where checked, under half of the loss comes from unresolved V genes, and the rest has no known cause. V, J and clone size were drawn from that table, and D and trimming were deduced from the DNA. Present in this sample are about 170,000 clones, about 61% of which were seen just once. The biggest ten clones account for roughly 17% of the sample.

The sequencing used CD4+ T cells sorted from blood, collected between weeks 55 and 65, from a patient treated with tofacitinib. The sequence came from a human donor with alopecia areata.

The sequenced DNA: TGTGCCTGGTCCCACCTGAGGACAGGGGGCCGGGACCCCTATGGCTACACCTTC. Its protein is CAWSHLRTGGRDPYGYTF. The rearrangement combines TRBV30 with TRBJ1-2; TRBD1 fits 11 bases in the junction. From its cysteine to its phenylalanine, the CDR3 spans 18 amino acids. The only DNA kept is the CDR3, 54 bases in frame from the first base. V has 5 bases trimmed and J has 4 bases trimmed; junction bases matching no gene number 18. The germline V gene encodes CDR1 GTSNPN and CDR2 SVGIG (reference sequence).